This T cell receptor (beta chain) was recovered during a study of T-cell memory formation after mild COVID-19. Study-wide background: The two donors had largely donor-specific TCR clusters.

Points from the study as a whole: Several responding clones turned up in pre-infection memory, indicating that cross-reactive memory may have taken part.

The CDR3 length is 15 residues. V was clipped by 3 bases and J by 2 bases, with 11 bases between them. The V gene's germline CDR1 is LNHDA and CDR2 SQIVND (reference sequence). This clonotype was seen a handful of times. Its antigen is still unknown. 5'RACE primed from the constant segment yielded TCR alpha and TCR beta cDNA libraries bearing sample barcodes and UMIs. One entry per CDR3 protein results from TCRdb running MiXCR on the 5' RACE reads. The sample records about 560,000 distinct CDR3 sequences, less than 25% being singletons. The chain joins TRBV19 to TRBJ1-5; D remains ambiguous. The sequenced sample was PBMCs or a T cell subset sorted from them (not recorded which). This TCR was sampled from an adult woman who had mild COVID-19 (a few samples of this study predate the infection). Cell type and time point are not known. CDR3 in DNA: TGTGCCAGTAGTATGAGACTTTGGGGCAATCAGCCCCAGCATTTT. This codes for CASSMRLWGNQPQHF. Variable domain in full (rest from reference TRBV19 and TRBJ1-5): DGGITQSPKYLFRKEGQNVTLSCEQNLNHDAMYWYRQDPGQGLRLIYYSQIVNDFQKGDIAEGYSVSREKKESFPLTVTSAQKNPTAFYLCASSMRLWGNQPQHFGDGTRLSIL.